This T cell receptor beta chain was recorded in a study of T cell repertoires in cytomegalovirus infection. As for the study in general: Public signatures in TCR beta pointed to CMV infection and matching HLA type. General study results and limits: There were carriers of CMV plus the relevant HLA, and cumulative public TCR beta family frequency identified them. Across the ex vivo response, the dominant clonotypes were HLA-C-restricted CMV-specific TCR beta clonotypes.

Via MiXCR, TCRdb re-called the reads, giving one row per CDR3 protein. The data contain approximately 140,000 distinct CDR3 sequences, roughly 9% of them singletons. The J segment lost 4 bases and the V segment lost 10 bases, leaving 7 bases of the junction unmatched. Germline V CDR1 and CDR2: LNHDA, SQIVND (reference sequence). This CDR3 region has 14 residues. In its sample, this clonotype was seen many times. Its antigen is as yet unknown. This receptor was identified in a human donor in good health (CMV status not recorded). Some clones in this sample may be carry-over from other donors' samples. Sequences were obtained from PBMCs. This rearrangement joins TRBV19 to TRBJ1-5, with 10 positions matching TRBD1. The CDR3 reads CATSGQGINQPQHF. The CDR3, as DNA: TGTGCCACCTCGGGACAGGGGATTAATCAGCCCCAGCATTTT. Supplemented by reference TRBV19 and TRBJ1-5, the full variable domain reads DGGITQSPKYLFRKEGQNVTLSCEQNLNHDAMYWYRQDPGQGLRLIYYSQIVNDFQKGDIAEGYSVSREKKESFPLTVTSAQKNPTAFYLCATSGQGINQPQHFGDGTRLSIL.